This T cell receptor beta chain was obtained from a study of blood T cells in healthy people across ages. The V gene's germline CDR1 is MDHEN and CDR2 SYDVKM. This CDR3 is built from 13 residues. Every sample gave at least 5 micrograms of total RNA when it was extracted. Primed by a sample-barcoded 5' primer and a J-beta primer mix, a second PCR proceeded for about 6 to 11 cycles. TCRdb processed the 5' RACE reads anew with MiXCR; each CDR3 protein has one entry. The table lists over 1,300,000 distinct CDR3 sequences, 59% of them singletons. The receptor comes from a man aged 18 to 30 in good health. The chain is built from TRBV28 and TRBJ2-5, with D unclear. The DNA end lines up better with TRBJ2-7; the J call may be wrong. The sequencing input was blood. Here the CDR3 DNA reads TGTGCCAGCAGGAAAGCTCTGACCTACGAGCAGTACTTC. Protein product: CASRKALTYEQYF.